A single T cell receptor beta chain is shown here with its context. Seattle cases were enrolled at active infection and followed longitudinally. Original analysis: Nucleated cell counts were estimated from reference gene primer amplification. Assay: immunoSEQ multiplex PCR; the TCRdb copy retains only in-frame clones and omits some. The DNA gave D and trimming, while V, J and clone size come from that table. The sample includes about 500,000 clones, about 89% of them seen just once. This CDR3 region has 13 residues. Trimming removed 7 bases at V and 0 bases at J, with 7 bases between. Germline assignment: CDR1 SNHLY and CDR2 FYNNEI. The data belong to a study of blood T cell repertoires in COVID-19. Study-wide background: Spain, Italy and the United States supplied samples that represented acute and convalescent COVID-19.

This clonotype was sampled from a woman aged 50 to 65 with COVID-19, enrolled during active disease. V gene TRBV2 combines with J gene TRBJ1-5, with D perhaps matching TRBD1 (5 bases). The source material was peripheral blood. CDR3 sequence: CASKGNSNQPQHF. CDR3 nucleotide sequence: TGTGCCAGCAAGGGGAATAGCAATCAGCCCCAGCATTTT.